These T cell receptor beta chains were read from a single sample in a study of cytomegalovirus exposure and HLA in healthy donors. Measured with immunoSEQ multiplex PCR; TCRdb has only the in-frame clones, and not every one. The data show approximately 89,000 clones, roughly 80% seen once. Sequences were obtained from PBMCs. These receptors were obtained from a male donor in good health and CMV-seronegative. Each CDR3 is given with its conserved first and last residue. The order of the fields is D gene, J gene, V gene, clone size, CDR3 protein, CDR3 DNA. A D gene is named only where the DNA matches it firmly. Clone size is shown for a subset of rows, as once, few, many or a class of expanded clone.

>TRBD1|TRBJ2-1|TRBV18|few
CASSPPSRGRHNEQFF
TGTGCCAGCTCACCACCGTCCAGGGGGCGCCACAATGAGCAGTTCTTC
>TRBD1|TRBJ2-3|TRBV4-3|NA
CASSQDTAGGGTDTQYF
TGCGCCAGCAGCCAAGATACAGCAGGGGGTGGCACAGATACGCAGTATTTT
>TRBD1|TRBJ2-7|TRBV18|NA
CASSPGQGGSYEQYF
TGTGCCAGCTCACCAGGACAGGGTGGGTCCTACGAGCAGTACTTC
>TRBD1|TRBJ2-3|TRBV7-2|NA
CASSPGPPGQVTDTQYF
TGTGCCAGCAGCCCAGGTCCCCCGGGACAGGTCACAGATACGCAGTATTTT
>NA|TRBJ1-2|TRBV19|few
CASSTYLTRAYGYTF
TGTGCCAGTAGTACCTACCTAACGAGGGCCTATGGCTACACCTTC
>NA|TRBJ2-7|TRBV11-2|NA
CASSFGLTSYEQYF
TGTGCCAGCAGCTTTGGACTAACCTCCTACGAGCAGTACTTC
>NA|TRBJ1-2|TRBV2|NA
CASSENREGHTF
TGTGCCAGCAGTGAAAATCGGGAGGGCCACACCTTC
>TRBD1|TRBJ1-2|TRBV29-1|NA
CSVEDGTGGFGYTF
TGCAGCGTTGAAGATGGGACAGGCGGGTTCGGCTACACCTTC
>NA|TRBJ1-2|TRBV19|few
CASSILAGRGGDTF
TGTGCCAGTAGTATATTGGCTGGCAGGGGCGGAGACACCTTC
>NA|TRBJ2-7|TRBV28|NA
CASTQGYEQYF
TGTGCCAGCACCCAGGGATACGAGCAGTACTTC
>NA|TRBJ1-5|TRBV19|once
CASSIHRQSYSNQPQHF
TGTGCCAGTAGTATTCACAGACAGTCCTATAGCAATCAGCCCCAGCATTTT
>NA|TRBJ1-1|TRBV28|once
CASSLGSLNAEAFF
TGTGCCAGCAGTTTGGGCAGTCTTAACGCTGAAGCTTTCTTT
>TRBD1|TRBJ1-2|TRBV4-3|NA
CASSQDRRTGGGYTF
TGCGCCAGCAGCCAAGATCGGAGGACAGGGGGCGGCTACACCTTC
>TRBD2|TRBJ2-5|TRBV5-1|NA
CASSAGADGTQYF
TGCGCCAGCAGCGCGGGAGCCGATGGGACCCAGTACTTC
>NA|TRBJ1-3|TRBV5-4|NA
CASSSGDSGNTIYF
TGTGCCAGCAGCTCAGGGGACTCTGGAAACACCATATATTTT
>NA|TRBJ2-7|TRBV28|NA
CASRKPPGEGVYEQYF
TGTGCCAGCAGGAAACCACCAGGGGAGGGGGTCTACGAGCAGTACTTC
>NA|TRBJ1-5|TRBV2|NA
CASSETLAYSNQPQHF
TGTGCCAGCAGTGAAACGCTGGCATATAGCAATCAGCCCCAGCATTTT
>TRBD1|TRBJ1-1|TRBV29-1|NA
CSVVKSPGGDTEAFF
TGCAGCGTTGTAAAATCCCCAGGGGGTGACACTGAAGCTTTCTTT
>NA|TRBJ2-3|TRBV4-1|few
CASSQVTLTDTQYF
TGCGCCAGCAGCCAAGTCACTCTCACAGATACGCAGTATTTT
>TRBD1|TRBJ2-7|TRBV7-2|NA
CASRQDRGFYEQYF
TGTGCCAGCAGACAGGACAGGGGTTTCTACGAGCAGTACTTC